This record looks at one T cell receptor beta chain sequence and its context. The target antigen is unknown. This record belongs to a study of long-term antiretroviral therapy in people with HIV. The overall study: The study's earliest collections predate the 2015 immediate-ART recommendation by about a decade.

The libraries were made with immunoSEQ v3.0 at survey level. The method was immunoSEQ multiplex PCR; TCRdb's version includes in-frame clones alone and lacks a portion of them. The table includes tens of thousands of clones, around 80% detected once. Study-wide points: Repertoires from HIV showed CDR3 length ranges narrower than those of controls. Regardless of time point, clones expanded before ART dominated the repertoire.

The clonotype originates from a man aged 25 to 45 with HIV. Here the sequenced sample was unsorted PBMCs, taken 1.5 years after starting antiretroviral therapy.

CDR3: CASSFFPDGKEQFF. The CDR3 DNA reads TGTGCCAGCAGCTTTTTCCCAGACGGGAAAGAGCAGTTCTTC. The chain employs TRBV11-3 and TRBJ2-1, with D possibly TRBD2 on 5 matching bases. Deletions cut 3 bases from V and 10 bases from J, with 16 bases between. The CDR3 extends over 14 amino acids. Germline V gives CDR1 SGHNT, CDR2 YENEEA.